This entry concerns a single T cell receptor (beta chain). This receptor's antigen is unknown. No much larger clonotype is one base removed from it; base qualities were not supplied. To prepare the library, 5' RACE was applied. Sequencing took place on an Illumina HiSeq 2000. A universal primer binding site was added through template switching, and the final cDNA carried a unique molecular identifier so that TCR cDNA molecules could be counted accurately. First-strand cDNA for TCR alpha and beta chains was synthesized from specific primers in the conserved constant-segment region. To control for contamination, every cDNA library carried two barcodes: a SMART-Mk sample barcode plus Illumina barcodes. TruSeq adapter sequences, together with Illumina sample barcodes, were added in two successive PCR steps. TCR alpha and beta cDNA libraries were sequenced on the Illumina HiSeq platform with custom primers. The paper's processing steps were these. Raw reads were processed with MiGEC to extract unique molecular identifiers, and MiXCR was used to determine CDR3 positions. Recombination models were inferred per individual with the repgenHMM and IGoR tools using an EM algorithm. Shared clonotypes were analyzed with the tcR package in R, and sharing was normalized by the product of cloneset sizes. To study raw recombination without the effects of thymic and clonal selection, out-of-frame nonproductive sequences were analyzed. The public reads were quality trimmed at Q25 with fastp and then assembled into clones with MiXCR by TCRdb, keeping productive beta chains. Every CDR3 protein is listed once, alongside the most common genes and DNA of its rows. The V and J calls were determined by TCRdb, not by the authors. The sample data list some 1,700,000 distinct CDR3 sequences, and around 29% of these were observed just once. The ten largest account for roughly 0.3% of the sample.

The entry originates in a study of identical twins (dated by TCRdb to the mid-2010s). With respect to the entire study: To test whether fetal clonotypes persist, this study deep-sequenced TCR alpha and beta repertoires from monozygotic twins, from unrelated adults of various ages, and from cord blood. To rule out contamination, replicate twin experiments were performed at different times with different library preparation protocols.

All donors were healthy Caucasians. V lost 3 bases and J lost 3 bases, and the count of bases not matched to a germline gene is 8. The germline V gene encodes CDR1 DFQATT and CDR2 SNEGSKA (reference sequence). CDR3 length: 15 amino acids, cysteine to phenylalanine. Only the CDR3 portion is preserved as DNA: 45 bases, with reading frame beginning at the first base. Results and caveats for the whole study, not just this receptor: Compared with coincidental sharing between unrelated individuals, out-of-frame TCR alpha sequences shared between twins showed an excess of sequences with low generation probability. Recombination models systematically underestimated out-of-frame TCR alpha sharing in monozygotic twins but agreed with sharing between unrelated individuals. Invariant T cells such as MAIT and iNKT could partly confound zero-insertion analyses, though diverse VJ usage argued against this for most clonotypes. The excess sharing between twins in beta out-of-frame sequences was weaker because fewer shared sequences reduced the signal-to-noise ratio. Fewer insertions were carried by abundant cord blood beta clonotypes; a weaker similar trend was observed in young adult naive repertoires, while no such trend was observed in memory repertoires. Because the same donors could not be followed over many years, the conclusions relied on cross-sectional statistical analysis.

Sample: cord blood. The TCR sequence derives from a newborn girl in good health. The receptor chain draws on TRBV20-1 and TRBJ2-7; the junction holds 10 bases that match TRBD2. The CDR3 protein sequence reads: CSASPLAGDRYEQYF. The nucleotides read TGCAGTGCTAGCCCGCTAGCGGGGGATCGCTACGAGCAGTACTTC.